This T cell receptor beta chain was captured in a study of blood T cell repertoires in COVID-19. Study information: The cDNA or gDNA used as material had been derived from T cells, B-cell-depleted T cells, or PBMCs.

Here immunoSEQ multiplex PCR was the method, and the copy in TCRdb shows in-frame clones only, minus some. Among 250,000 to 400,000 clones listed, 70% to 90% were seen once. Germline values: CDR1 SGHRS, CDR2 YFSETQ. The CDR3 covers 16 residues. V lost 3 bases, J lost 0 bases, and 5 bases stayed unmatched. V gene TRBV5-1 combines with J gene TRBJ1-3; TRBD1 matches 8 bases. Input material: peripheral blood. The TCR sequence derives from a woman in her 30s with COVID-19, enrolled during active disease. The CDR3 DNA reads as TGCGCCAGCAGCTCGGGACAGGTTGTCTCTGGAAACACCATATATTTT. It translates to CASSSGQVVSGNTIYF. The full variable domain, in which reference TRBV5-1 and TRBJ1-3 provide the parts outside the CDR3, is KAGVTQTPRYLIKTRGQQVTLSCSPISGHRSVSWYQQTPGQGLQFLFEYFSETQRNKGNFPGRFSGRQFSNSRSEMNVSTLELGDSALYLCASSSGQVVSGNTIYFGEGSWLTVV.